One and the same sample provided the 20 T cell receptor beta chains below, sequenced in a study of T cells in Graves' hyperthyroidism and ophthalmopathy. What was amplified from RNA transcripts were TCR beta CDR3 regions. The HTBI primer set served for first-round RT-PCR of the TCR CDR3. TCRdb fed the multiplex PCR reads into MiXCR, producing one record per CDR3 protein. The profile shows some 600,000 distinct CDR3 sequences, roughly 13% of them singletons. The specimen was blood. These receptors came from a woman aged 25 to 45 with Graves' hyperthyroidism that later progressed to Graves' ophthalmopathy.

This clonotype was seen many times. The V gene is TRBV18, the J gene TRBJ1-5; TRBD1 is a possible D gene (6 bases). CDR1 KGHSH and CDR2 LQKENI come from the germline V gene. Trimming stripped 3 bases from V and 3 bases from J, with 12 bases between. The CDR3 spans 15 residues. The CDR3 reads CASSPTTGSNQPQHF. In DNA form, the CDR3 reads TGTGCCAGCTCACCGACGACAGGTTCCAATCAGCCCCAGCATTTT. The full variable domain, its missing parts supplied by reference TRBV18 and TRBJ1-5, is NAGVMQNPRHLVRRRGQEARLRCSPMKGHSHVYWYRQLPEEGLKFMVYLQKENIIDESGMPKERFSAEFPKEGPSILRIQQVVRGDSAAYFCASSPTTGSNQPQHFGDGTRLSIL.

This clonotype was seen ten or more times. The J gene is TRBJ2-7, the V gene TRBV7-2; tentative D call: TRBD2 (6 bases). The CDR3 loop spans 14 amino acids. Deletions cut 2 bases from V and 6 bases from J, with 14 bases between. Germline V lookup: CDR1 SGHTA, CDR2 FQGNSA. The DNA for the CDR3 is TGTGCCAGCAGCTTAAATAGCTTCGGGGGCGAGCAGTACTTC. It specifies CASSLNSFGGEQYF.

This clonotype has more than one count but fewer than ten. The rearrangement links TRBV5-1 to TRBJ2-3; D could derive from TRBD1 or TRBD2 (5 bases each). The CDR3 sequence is 14 residues long. V lost 3 bases and J 3 bases, leaving 11 bases between the germline ends. CDR1 is SGHRS, CDR2 YFSETQ, per germline. CDR3 sequence: CASSSSGTTDTQYF. The DNA of the CDR3 is TGCGCCAGCAGCTCCTCCGGGACGACAGATACGCAGTATTTT.

This clonotype was counted ten times or more. The V call is TRBV6-1, the J call TRBJ1-2; 7 bases align to TRBD1. The CDR3 runs 13 residues. V lost 6 bases and J lost 10; bases outside the gene matches: 11. CDR1 is MNHNS, CDR2 SASEGT, per germline. The CDR3 spells CASRSGGTADYTF. The CDR3 coding sequence is TGTGCCAGCAGATCCGGCGGGACAGCTGACTACACCTTC.

This clonotype appeared many times. This chain links TRBV24-1 with TRBJ2-1; 10 bases line up with TRBD2. V lost 5 bases to trimming and J lost 7 bases; unmatched junction nucleotides: 13. The CDR3 is 17 amino acids. The germline V gene encodes CDR1 KGHDR and CDR2 SFDVKD. CDR3 region: CATSGASGSSFRNEQFF. As DNA, the CDR3 is TGTGCCACCAGTGGGGCTAGCGGGAGTAGTTTTAGGAATGAGCAGTTCTTC.

This clonotype occurred many times. The chain couples TRBV9 to TRBJ2-7; D unresolved. The CDR3 has 13 residues. The germline V gene has CDR1 SGDLS and CDR2 YYNGEE. Trimming took off 1 base at V and 4 bases at J, with 9 bases between the two ends. The CDR3 protein is CASSVRPGYEQYF. The CDR3 nucleotides are TGTGCCAGCAGCGTAAGGCCCGGGTACGAGCAGTACTTC.

This clonotype was detected ten times or more. The chain employs TRBV6-1 and TRBJ2-2; the match to TRBD1 covers 9 bases. The ends lost 9 bases at V and 5 bases at J; junction bases unmatched: 7. This CDR3 region has 14 residues. Germline CDR1 MNHNS, CDR2 SASEGT. CDR3 coding DNA: TGTGCCAGTACCGGGACAGGGCTTACCGGGGAGCTGTTTTTT. This translates into CASTGTGLTGELFF.

This clonotype was detected ten times or more. The chain recombines TRBV7-9 with TRBJ1-6, with D tentatively TRBD1 (6 bases). The V and J ends lost 5 bases and 7 bases respectively, with 9 bases between them. The CDR3 loop spans 13 amino acids. Looked up from germline, CDR1 is SEHNR and CDR2 is FQNEAQ (reference sequence). DNA for the CDR3: TGTGCCAGCAGCCTCGGGACAAATTCACCCCTCCACTTT. It is translated as CASSLGTNSPLHF.

This clonotype appeared many times. The chain employs TRBV12-5 and TRBJ2-5, with D maybe TRBD1 (6 bases). Trimming left V 6 bases short and J 4 bases short, with 15 bases between. The CDR3 length is 14 residues. Germline-derived CDR1 and CDR2 are LGHNT and FRNRAP. The CDR3 coding sequence is TGTGCTAGTGGGCTGGACAGTTTTGTAGAGACCCAGTACTTC. The encoded protein is CASGLDSFVETQYF.

This clonotype appeared a few times. CDR3 DNA sequence: TGTGCCAGCAGCCAATCACAGGGTATTTTGCAGCCCCAGCATTTT. It encodes CASSQSQGILQPQHF. V and J are TRBV13 and TRBJ1-5; D is possibly TRBD1 (6 bases). Germline CDR1 PRHDT, CDR2 FYEKMQ (reference sequence). V shed 5 bases and J shed 7 bases, with 18 bases lying between them. CDR3 length equals 15 residues.

This clonotype was counted at least ten times. This chain uses TRBV19 with TRBJ2-3, with D tentatively TRBD1 (5 bases). Germline assignment: CDR1 LNHDA and CDR2 SQIVND (reference sequence). The CDR3 runs to 15 residues. Trimming shortened V by 5 bases and J by 1 base, and 13 bases separated the two germline ends. DNA for the CDR3: TGTGCCAGTAGTGCCCAGGGTCTACGCACAGATACGCAGTATTTT. Residues: CASSAQGLRTDTQYF.

This clonotype appeared many times. The chain recombines TRBV20-1 with TRBJ2-1; possible D gene TRBD2, 6 bases. Looked up from germline, CDR1 is DFQATT and CDR2 is SNEGSKA (reference sequence). The CDR3 consists of 16 residues. Trimming took off 5 bases at V and 0 bases at J, with 17 bases between the two ends. CDR3 residues: CSASLGSGFSYNEQFF. Here the CDR3 DNA reads TGCAGTGCTTCCCTTGGGAGCGGGTTCTCCTACAATGAGCAGTTCTTC.

This clonotype was detected ten times or more. The rearrangement uses TRBV5-5 and TRBJ2-1; D is ambiguous. V was cut by 4 bases and J by 5 bases, with 7 bases left in between. This CDR3 has 12 residues. Per the germline V gene, CDR1 is SGHKS and CDR2 is YYEKEE (reference sequence). Here the CDR3 DNA reads TGTGCCAGCAGCCCCCTAGACAATGAGCAGTTCTTC. This encodes CASSPLDNEQFF.

This chain joins TRBV9 and TRBJ2-7, with 10 positions matching TRBD2. The germline gives CDR1 SGDLS, CDR2 YYNGEE. The J segment lost 0 bases and the V segment lost 4 bases, leaving 7 bases of the junction unmatched. This CDR3 contains 16 residues. The CDR3: CASSPRASGSSYEQYF. As DNA, the CDR3 is TGTGCCAGCAGCCCTAGGGCTAGCGGGAGCTCCTACGAGCAGTACTTC.

This clonotype was recorded many times. V and J are TRBV28 and TRBJ1-1; D unresolved. Germline CDR1 and CDR2: MDHEN and SYDVKM. V was shortened by 4 bases and J by 0 bases, with 6 bases between the two germline ends. This CDR3 comprises 13 residues. CDR3 DNA sequence: TGTGCCAGCAGTTCCATGGTGAACACTGAAGCTTTCTTT. Residues: CASSSMVNTEAFF. The whole variable domain, filled in from reference TRBV28 and TRBJ1-1, reads DVKVTQSSRYLVKRTGEKVFLECVQDMDHENMFWYRQDPGLGLRLIYFSYDVKMKEKGDIPEGYSVSREKKERFSLILESASTNQTSMYLCASSSMVNTEAFFGQGTRLTVV.

This clonotype was counted at least ten times. V gene TRBV3-1 combines with J gene TRBJ2-1, with D unclear. Trimming left V 3 bases short and J 3 bases short, with 24 bases between. CDR3 length: 19 residues. Looked up from germline, CDR1 is LGHDT and CDR2 is YNNKEL (reference sequence). Here the CDR3 reads CASSQPSLTPQEVYNEQFF. The CDR3 nucleotides read TGTGCCAGCAGCCAGCCCTCCTTGACACCGCAAGAAGTCTACAATGAGCAGTTCTTC.

The sample holds many counts of this clonotype. The chain recombines TRBV24-1 with TRBJ2-3; D gene unclear. CDR3 length: 16 amino acids. The germline gives CDR1 KGHDR, CDR2 SFDVKD. V lost 5 bases, J lost 0 bases, and 14 bases lay in between. The CDR3 here is CATSGPRTTSTDTQYF. CDR3 coding DNA: TGTGCCACCAGTGGGCCCCGAACCACTAGCACAGATACGCAGTATTTT.

In this sample, this clonotype turned up a few times. The V gene is TRBV30, the J gene TRBJ1-6; D not resolved. V lost 0 bases, J lost 4 bases, and 10 bases lay in between. CDR1 is GTSNPN, CDR2 SVGIG, per germline (reference sequence). The CDR3 runs to 15 residues. This CDR3 reads CAWSVLSEYNSPLHF. CDR3 nucleotides: TGTGCCTGGAGTGTCCTTTCTGAGTATAATTCACCCCTCCACTTT.

This clonotype was seen at least ten times. V is TRBV6-2 or TRBV6-3 and J is TRBJ1-2; the D is unclear. This CDR3 is built from 14 residues. The ends were cut back, 0 bases at V and 4 bases at J, with 9 bases in the middle. From germline, CDR1 is MNHEY and CDR2 SVGEGT. The CDR3 here is CASSYSKASYGYTF. As DNA, the CDR3 is TGTGCCAGCAGTTACTCGAAGGCCTCCTATGGCTACACCTTC.

This clonotype was observed at least ten times. The CDR3 reads CASRSATGDYGYTF. CDR3 bases: TGTGCCAGCAGGTCAGCCACAGGGGACTATGGCTACACCTTC. V is TRBV12-3 or TRBV12-4 and J is TRBJ1-2; 7 nucleotides line up with TRBD1. The CDR3 contains 14 residues. With 6 bases clipped from V and 3 bases from J, the junction kept 7 bases outside the gene matches.